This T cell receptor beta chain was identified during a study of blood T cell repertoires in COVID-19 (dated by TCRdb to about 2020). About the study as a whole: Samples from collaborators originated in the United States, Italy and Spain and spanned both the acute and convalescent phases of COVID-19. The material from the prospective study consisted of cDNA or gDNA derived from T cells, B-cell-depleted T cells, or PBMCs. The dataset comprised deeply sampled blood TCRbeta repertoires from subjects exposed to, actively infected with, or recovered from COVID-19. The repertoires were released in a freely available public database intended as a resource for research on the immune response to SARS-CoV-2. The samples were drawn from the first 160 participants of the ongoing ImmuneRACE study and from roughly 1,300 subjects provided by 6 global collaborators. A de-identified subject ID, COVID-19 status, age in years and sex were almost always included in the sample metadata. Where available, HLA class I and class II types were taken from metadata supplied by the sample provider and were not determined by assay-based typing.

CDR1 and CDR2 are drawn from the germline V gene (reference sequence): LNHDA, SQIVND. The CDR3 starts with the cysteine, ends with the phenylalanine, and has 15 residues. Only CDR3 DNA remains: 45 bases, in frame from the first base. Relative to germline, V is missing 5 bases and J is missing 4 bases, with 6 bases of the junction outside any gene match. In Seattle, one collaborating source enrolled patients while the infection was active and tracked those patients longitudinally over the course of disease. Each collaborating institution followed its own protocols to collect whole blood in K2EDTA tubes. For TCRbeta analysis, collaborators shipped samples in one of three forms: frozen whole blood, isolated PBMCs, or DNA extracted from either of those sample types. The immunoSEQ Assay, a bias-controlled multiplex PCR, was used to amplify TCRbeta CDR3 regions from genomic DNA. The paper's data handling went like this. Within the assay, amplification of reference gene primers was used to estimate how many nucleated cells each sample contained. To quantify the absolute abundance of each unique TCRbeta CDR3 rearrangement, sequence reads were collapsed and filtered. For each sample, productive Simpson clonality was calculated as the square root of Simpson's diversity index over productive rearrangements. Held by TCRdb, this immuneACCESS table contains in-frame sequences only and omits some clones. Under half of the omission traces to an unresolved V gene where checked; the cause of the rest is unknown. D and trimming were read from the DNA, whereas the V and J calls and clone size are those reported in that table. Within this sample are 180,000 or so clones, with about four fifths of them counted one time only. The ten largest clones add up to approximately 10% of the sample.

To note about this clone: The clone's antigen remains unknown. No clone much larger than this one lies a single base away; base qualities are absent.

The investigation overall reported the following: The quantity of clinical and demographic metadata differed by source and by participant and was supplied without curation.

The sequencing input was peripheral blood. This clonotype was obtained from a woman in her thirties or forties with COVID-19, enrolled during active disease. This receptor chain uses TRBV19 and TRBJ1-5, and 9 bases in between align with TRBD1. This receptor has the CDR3 CASSGAGTGNQPQHF. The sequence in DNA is TGTGCCAGTAGTGGAGCCGGGACAGGGAATCAGCCCCAGCATTTT.